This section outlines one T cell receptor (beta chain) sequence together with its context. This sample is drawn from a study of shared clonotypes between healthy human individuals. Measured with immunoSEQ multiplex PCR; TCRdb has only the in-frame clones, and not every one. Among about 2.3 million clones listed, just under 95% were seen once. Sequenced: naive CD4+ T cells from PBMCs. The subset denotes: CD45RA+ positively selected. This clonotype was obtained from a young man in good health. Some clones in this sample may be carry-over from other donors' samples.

CDR3: CASSLRSHYGYTF. The CDR3 nucleotides read TGTGCCAGCAGCTTGAGGAGTCACTATGGCTACACCTTC. The rearrangement uses TRBV5-8 and TRBJ1-2; no definite D call. Germline V CDR1 and CDR2: SGHTS, YDEGEE. The CDR3 contains 13 residues. Trimming stripped 1 base from V and 3 bases from J, with 7 bases between.